Below, 23 T cell receptor beta chains from the same sample are listed, as sequenced in a study of cytomegalovirus exposure and HLA in healthy donors. PCR primers comprised 60 Vbeta and 13 Jbeta primers. TCRdb's copy holds only in-frame clones and misses some; the assay was immunoSEQ multiplex PCR. Of approximately 170,000 clones detected, about 77% appear once; the ten largest clones hold approximately 10%. Specimen: PBMCs. All receptors come from a man younger than 35 in good health and CMV-seropositive.

V usage is TRBV4-3 and J usage is TRBJ2-3, with 7 bases aligning to TRBD1. The germline V gene encodes CDR1 LGHNA and CDR2 YSLEER. The CDR3 runs to 16 residues. V shed 1 base and J 1 base; nucleotides not matched to a gene: 5. CDR3 protein: CASSQVLGQGTDTQYF. CDR3 sequence (DNA): TGCGCCAGCAGCCAAGTCTTAGGACAGGGCACAGATACGCAGTATTTT.

The CDR3 region has the DNA TGCAGCGTTGGCGTCAGGCCTAATGAAAAACTGTTTTTT. Translating it yields CSVGVRPNEKLFF. The chain links TRBV29-1 to TRBJ1-4; D remains ambiguous. Germline CDR1 is SQVTM and CDR2 is ANQGSEA. Trimming took 4 bases from V and 3 from J, leaving 9 bases between them. This CDR3 is built from 13 residues.

The chain combines TRBV11-2 with TRBJ2-7; TRBD2 aligns across 12 bases. J gave up 5 bases and V 4 bases, and 9 bases lay outside the gene matches. CDR1 is SGHAT, CDR2 FQNNGV, per germline. The CDR3 loop spans 16 amino acids. CDR3 sequence (DNA): TGTGCCAGCAGCTCCAGGCTAGCGGGAGGGCCTGACGAGCAGTACTTC. It specifies CASSSRLAGGPDEQYF.

The chain recombines TRBV6-6 with TRBJ1-2, with a weak D call TRBD1 (5 bases). The V end lost 8 bases, the J end lost 2 bases, and 18 bases lay between the germline ends. This CDR3 has 15 amino acids. CDR1 MNHNY and CDR2 SVGAGI come from the germline V gene (reference sequence). The CDR3 DNA follows: TGTGCCAGCGTCAGCGCGGAGGGGAAAAACTATGGCTACACCTTC. Its protein is CASVSAEGKNYGYTF.

This chain uses TRBV5-1 with TRBJ2-7; 8 bases are a match to TRBD1. The V and J ends lost 5 bases and 7 bases, in that order; junction bases with no gene match: 14. The CDR3 runs to 15 residues. Germline CDR1 and CDR2: SGHRS and YFSETQ. The CDR3 spells CASRPKTGAPFEQYF. DNA for the CDR3: TGCGCCAGCAGACCGAAGACAGGGGCACCGTTTGAGCAGTACTTC. Full variable domain (remainder filled in from reference TRBV5-1 and TRBJ2-7): KAGVTQTPRYLIKTRGQQVTLSCSPISGHRSVSWYQQTPGQGLQFLFEYFSETQRNKGNFPGRFSGRQFSNSRSEMNVSTLELGDSALYLCASRPKTGAPFEQYFGPGTRLTVT.

Written as DNA, the CDR3 is TGTGCCAGTAGTATAATTTGGCCCCCTCCAACTAATGAAAAACTGTTTTTT. Translated, it gives CASSIIWPPPTNEKLFF. The rearrangement joins TRBV19 to TRBJ1-4, with D hard to call. Trimming shortened V by 2 bases and J by 0 bases, and 13 bases separated the two germline ends. The CDR3 runs to 17 residues. Germline V CDR1 and CDR2: LNHDA, SQIVND (reference sequence). The full variable domain, in which reference TRBV19 and TRBJ1-4 provide the parts outside the CDR3, is DGGITQSPKYLFRKEGQNVTLSCEQNLNHDAMYWYRQDPGQGLRLIYYSQIVNDFQKGDIAEGYSVSREKKESFPLTVTSAQKNPTAFYLCASSIIWPPPTNEKLFFGSGTQLSVL.

The gene calls are TRBV27 and TRBJ2-7; possible D gene TRBD1, 6 bases. CDR1 MNHEY and CDR2 SMNVEV come from the germline V gene (reference sequence). The CDR3 runs to 13 residues. V was clipped by 6 bases and J by 3 bases, with 12 bases between them. The CDR3 protein is CASRSGTSYEQYF. Here the CDR3 DNA reads TGTGCCAGCAGATCCGGGACAAGCTACGAGCAGTACTTC.

This clone was recorded once. The chain combines TRBV27 with TRBJ1-2; the match to TRBD1 covers 10 bases. The V gene's germline CDR1 is MNHEY and CDR2 SMNVEV (reference sequence). The CDR3 is made up of 14 amino acids. The trim removed 3 bases at V and 8 bases at J, leaving 6 bases unmatched. This CDR3 reads CASSLRQGAGGYTF. The CDR3 bases are TGTGCCAGCAGTTTGAGACAGGGGGCTGGAGGCTACACCTTC.

The rearrangement joins TRBV28 to TRBJ2-7; a possible D gene is TRBD1 (6 bases). Germline values: CDR1 MDHEN, CDR2 SYDVKM. The CDR3 has 15 amino acids. V dropped 2 bases and J dropped 0 bases, with 11 bases sitting between them. CDR3 residues: CASSLRGLRSYEQYF. In nucleotides, the CDR3 is TGTGCCAGCAGTTTAAGGGGGTTGCGCTCCTACGAGCAGTACTTC.

The chain combines TRBV28 with TRBJ1-3; D might be TRBD1 (6 bases). Trimming took off 5 bases at V and 5 bases at J, with 19 bases between the two ends. Germline lookup yields CDR1 MDHEN and CDR2 SYDVKM. CDR3 length: 16 residues. Written as DNA, the CDR3 is TGTGCCAGCAGTAGACCCCCAGGGGATTTAAGAAACACCATATATTTT. Amino acid sequence: CASSRPPGDLRNTIYF.

The V and J genes are TRBV11-2 and TRBJ2-1, with D perhaps matching TRBD1 (5 bases). Per germline, CDR1 SGHAT and CDR2 FQNNGV. The ends were cut back, 2 bases at V and 1 base at J, with 15 bases in the middle. The CDR3 spans 17 residues. CDR3 loop: CASSLNSRGRSYNEQFF. In DNA, the CDR3 is TGTGCCAGCAGCTTAAATAGTAGGGGCCGGTCCTACAATGAGCAGTTCTTC.

The chain is built from TRBV4-3 and TRBJ2-5; possible D gene TRBD1, 5 bases. Germline CDR1 is LGHNA and CDR2 is YSLEER. Trimming pared 4 bases from V and 3 bases from J, leaving 9 bases between. The CDR3 contains 13 residues. CDR3 bases: TGCGCCAGCAGCCTCCAAGGGGAAGAGACCCAGTACTTC. Residues: CASSLQGEETQYF.

The rearrangement joins TRBV27 to TRBJ2-5; weak D call: TRBD2 (5 bases). The end of the DNA is better explained by TRBJ2-7, so the J call may be wrong. The germline V gene encodes CDR1 MNHEY and CDR2 SMNVEV (reference sequence). The CDR3 has 15 amino acids. DNA of the CDR3: TGTGCCAGCAGTTCGGACTCCCGGAGCTCCTACGAGCAGTACTTC. This encodes CASSSDSRSSYEQYF.

This chain connects TRBV19 to TRBJ2-1; 8 nucleotides line up with TRBD2. The CDR3 contains 16 residues. Losses at the gene ends were 5 bases for V and 7 bases for J; bases not matched to a gene: 13. Germline CDR1 LNHDA, CDR2 SQIVND (reference sequence). In DNA, the CDR3 is TGTGCCAGTAGTCCGGTCGGCGCGGGAGGACGGAATGAGCAGTTCTTC. Amino acids: CASSPVGAGGRNEQFF.

The chain uses TRBV29-1 and TRBJ1-5; the D gene is possibly TRBD1 (5 bases). Per the germline V gene, CDR1 is SQVTM and CDR2 is ANQGSEA. This CDR3 region has 13 residues. Trimming took 7 bases from V and 0 from J, leaving 10 bases between them. CDR3 residues: CSAAGDSNQPQHF. The CDR3 region has the DNA TGCAGCGCGGCGGGGGATAGCAATCAGCCCCAGCATTTT. The variable domain in full, completed from reference TRBV29-1 and TRBJ1-5, reads SAVISQKPSRDICQRGTSLTIQCQVDSQVTMMFWYRQQPGQSLTLIATANQGSEATYESGFVIDKFPISRPNLTFSTLTVSNMSPEDSSIYLCSAAGDSNQPQHFGDGTRLSIL.

The chain recombines TRBV2 with TRBJ1-1; tentative D call: TRBD1 (5 bases). V lost 7 bases, J lost 9 bases, and 12 bases lay in between. CDR1 and CDR2 (germline): SNHLY, FYNNEI. This CDR3 region has 11 residues. The CDR3 region is CASTWTIKAFF. The CDR3 coding sequence is TGTGCCAGCACATGGACAATCAAAGCTTTCTTT.

The J gene is TRBJ2-2, the V gene TRBV28, with TRBD2 matching 8 bases. This CDR3 spans 15 amino acids. With 6 bases clipped from V and 3 bases from J, the junction kept 6 bases outside the gene matches. Germline assignment: CDR1 MDHEN and CDR2 SYDVKM. The CDR3, as DNA: TGTGCCAGCAGCTTCGGGAGGGAGGACACCGGGGAGCTGTTTTTT. Translating gives CASSFGREDTGELFF.

Notes on this clone: In this CDR3 the conserved last residue, phenylalanine or tryptophan, is missing, so a read error is likely. The V and J genes are TRBV6-6 and TRBJ1-6; D gene unclear. This CDR3 is 13 amino acids long. The V gene's germline CDR1 is MNHNY and CDR2 SVGAGI (reference sequence). V lost 8 bases and J lost 6, with 11 bases in between. The DNA for the CDR3 is TGTGCCAGCGCGGAGACCGTTAATTCACCCCTCCACCTT. Translation gives CASAETVNSPLHL.

The J gene is TRBJ2-7, the V gene TRBV7-2, with TRBD2 identical over 13 bases. The V gene's germline CDR1 is SGHTA and CDR2 FQGNSA. This CDR3 region has 15 residues. With 5 bases clipped from V and 3 bases from J, the junction kept 4 bases outside the gene matches. CDR3 in amino acids: CASSPRLAGGYEQYF. CDR3 nucleotides: TGTGCCAGCAGCCCTCGACTAGCGGGAGGCTACGAGCAGTACTTC. The variable domain in full, with the rest retrieved from reference TRBV7-2 and TRBJ2-7, is GAGVSQSPSNKVTEKGKDVELRCDPISGHTALYWYRQSLGQGLEFLIYFQGNSAPDKSGLPSDRFSAERTGGSVSTLTIQRTQQEDSAVYLCASSPRLAGGYEQYFGPGTRLTVT.

The chain is built from TRBV9 and TRBJ2-7; 11 positions match TRBD1. The length of the CDR3 is 16 residues. The V segment lost 0 bases and the J segment 6 bases; nucleotides outside the gene matches: 8. Germline values: CDR1 SGDLS, CDR2 YYNGEE. The CDR3 loop is CASSVALGQGASEQYF. In DNA form, the CDR3 reads TGTGCCAGCAGCGTAGCTCTTGGACAGGGGGCATCCGAGCAGTACTTC.

The chain couples TRBV11-2 to TRBJ1-1; D possibly corresponds to TRBD1 (6 bases). There are 15 residues in the CDR3. Trimming cost V 1 base and J 0 bases, with 9 bases left between them. Germline CDR1 reads SGHAT; CDR2 reads FQNNGV. CDR3 in amino acids: CASSLAGTMNTEAFF. As DNA, the CDR3 is TGTGCCAGCAGCTTAGCGGGGACAATGAACACTGAAGCTTTCTTT.

CDR3 loop: CASSSGRAVGEQFF. CDR3 DNA sequence: TGTGCCAGCAGCTCTGGGCGGGCTGTAGGCGAGCAGTTCTTC. The chain uses TRBV7-3 and TRBJ2-1; tentative D call: TRBD2 (5 bases). Trimming removed 4 bases at V and 10 bases at J, with 17 bases between. Germline V lookup: CDR1 SGHTA, CDR2 FQGTGA. The CDR3 length is 14 residues.

The chain recombines TRBV5-1 with TRBJ1-2, with TRBD1 as a possible D gene (6 bases). The ends were cut back, 0 bases at V and 8 bases at J, with 17 bases in the middle. This CDR3 comprises 15 residues. Germline assignment: CDR1 SGHRS and CDR2 YFSETQ. The CDR3: CASSLEAVRGQGYTF. CDR3 in DNA: TGCGCCAGCAGCTTGGAGGCCGTCAGGGGTCAAGGCTACACCTTC.